Listed below are T cell receptor beta chains from one sample, sequenced in a study of blood T cell repertoires in COVID-19. Clones were read by immunoSEQ multiplex PCR, and TCRdb kept only the in-frame ones, dropping some. This table holds approximately 230,000 clones, approximately 82% found once. Sequenced sample: PBMCs or T cells enriched from blood (not recorded which). The origin of the receptors is a man aged 40-49 years who had recovered from COVID-19. The CDR3 runs from the conserved cysteine through the conserved F or W. Fields, in order: clone size, J gene, D gene, V gene, CDR3 protein, CDR3 DNA. A D gene is named only where the DNA matches it firmly. Clone size appears in some rows only: once, few, many, or a class for an expanded clone.

clone_size: -; j_call: TRBJ2-1; d_call: TRBD2; v_call: TRBV9; cdr3_aa: CASSVAGGYYNEQFF; cdr3_nt: TGTGCCAGCAGCGTAGCGGGAGGGTACTACAATGAGCAGTTCTTC
clone_size: -; j_call: TRBJ2-5; d_call: TRBD1; v_call: TRBV11-2; cdr3_aa: CASSPGQSIQETQYF; cdr3_nt: TGTGCCAGCAGCCCGGGACAGAGTATCCAAGAGACCCAGTACTTC
clone_size: -; j_call: TRBJ1-5; d_call: TRBD1; v_call: TRBV6-1; cdr3_aa: CASSVLDRDSNQPQHF; cdr3_nt: TGTGCCAGCAGTGTACTAGACAGGGATAGCAATCAGCCCCAGCATTTT
clone_size: -; j_call: TRBJ2-3; d_call: -; v_call: TRBV12-3/TRBV12-4; cdr3_aa: CASRANTDTQYF; cdr3_nt: TGTGCCAGCAGAGCGAACACAGATACGCAGTATTTT
clone_size: -; j_call: TRBJ1-5; d_call: -; v_call: TRBV12-3/TRBV12-4; cdr3_aa: CASSFPGDQPQHF; cdr3_nt: TGTGCCAGCAGTTTTCCGGGGGATCAGCCCCAGCATTTT
clone_size: -; j_call: TRBJ1-4; d_call: TRBD1; v_call: TRBV30; cdr3_aa: CAWSPGQGPNEKLFF; cdr3_nt: TGTGCCTGGAGCCCCGGACAGGGACCTAATGAAAAACTGTTTTTT
clone_size: -; j_call: TRBJ2-7; d_call: TRBD2; v_call: TRBV30; cdr3_aa: CAWSPGLAGGTKYEQYF; cdr3_nt: TGTGCCTGGAGTCCGGGACTAGCGGGAGGGACCAAATACGAGCAGTACTTC
clone_size: -; j_call: TRBJ2-2; d_call: -; v_call: TRBV5-1; cdr3_aa: CASSLAGGTWTGELFF; cdr3_nt: TGCGCCAGCAGCTTGGCCGGGGGTACTTGGACCGGGGAGCTGTTTTTT
clone_size: -; j_call: TRBJ1-2; d_call: TRBD1; v_call: TRBV5-1; cdr3_aa: CASSLEGRTGFGYTF; cdr3_nt: TGCGCCAGCAGCTTGGAAGGTCGGACAGGGTTTGGCTACACCTTC
clone_size: -; j_call: TRBJ2-1; d_call: TRBD2; v_call: TRBV7-3; cdr3_aa: CASSFGLAGTNEQFF; cdr3_nt: TGTGCCAGCAGCTTCGGACTAGCGGGAACCAATGAGCAGTTCTTC
clone_size: -; j_call: TRBJ1-2; d_call: TRBD1; v_call: TRBV18; cdr3_aa: CASSPTPGTANYGYTF; cdr3_nt: TGTGCCAGCTCACCGACCCCCGGGACAGCTAACTATGGCTACACCTTC
clone_size: -; j_call: TRBJ2-3; d_call: TRBD2; v_call: TRBV11-3; cdr3_aa: CATARGSGEDTQYF; cdr3_nt: TGTGCCACCGCCCGAGGTAGCGGGGAGGATACGCAGTATTTT
clone_size: -; j_call: TRBJ1-6; d_call: TRBD1; v_call: TRBV19; cdr3_aa: CASSTHRGLNSPLHF; cdr3_nt: TGTGCCAGTAGCACACACAGGGGGCTTAATTCACCCCTCCACTTT
clone_size: -; j_call: TRBJ1-1; d_call: -; v_call: TRBV3-1/TRBV3-2; cdr3_aa: CASSQVGGKAEAFF; cdr3_nt: TGTGCCAGCAGCCAAGTCGGGGGAAAGGCTGAAGCTTTCTTT
clone_size: once; j_call: TRBJ2-4; d_call: TRBD2; v_call: TRBV18; cdr3_aa: CASSSTVAGEENIQYF; cdr3_nt: TGTGCCAGCTCCTCGACGGTGGCGGGGGAGGAAAACATTCAGTACTTC
clone_size: few; j_call: TRBJ1-1; d_call: -; v_call: TRBV5-5; cdr3_aa: CASSLRPGSWGAFF; cdr3_nt: TGTGCCAGCAGCTTGAGGCCGGGGAGCTGGGGAGCTTTCTTT
clone_size: -; j_call: TRBJ1-1; d_call: -; v_call: TRBV21-1; cdr3_aa: CASSNVKGQLYTEAFF; cdr3_nt: TGTGCCAGCAGCAACGTGAAGGGACAGCTATACACTGAAGCTTTCTTT
clone_size: -; j_call: TRBJ2-7; d_call: -; v_call: TRBV5-6; cdr3_aa: CASSWQGSYEQYF; cdr3_nt: TGTGCCAGCAGCTGGCAGGGCTCCTACGAGCAGTACTTC
clone_size: -; j_call: TRBJ2-1; d_call: TRBD2; v_call: TRBV28; cdr3_aa: CASSLPTSGINEQFF; cdr3_nt: TGTGCCAGCAGTTTGCCGACTAGCGGGATTAATGAGCAGTTCTTC
clone_size: -; j_call: TRBJ2-2; d_call: -; v_call: TRBV9; cdr3_aa: CASSLRHGELFF; cdr3_nt: TGTGCCAGCAGCCTAAGACACGGGGAGCTGTTTTTT
clone_size: -; j_call: TRBJ1-1; d_call: -; v_call: TRBV10-3; cdr3_aa: CAISSSLMNTEAFF; cdr3_nt: TGTGCCATCAGTTCGAGCCTCATGAACACTGAAGCTTTCTTT
clone_size: -; j_call: TRBJ1-5; d_call: -; v_call: TRBV19; cdr3_aa: CASTVWREGGQPQHF; cdr3_nt: TGTGCCAGTACCGTGTGGAGGGAAGGCGGTCAGCCCCAGCATTTT
clone_size: -; j_call: TRBJ1-2; d_call: -; v_call: TRBV7-8; cdr3_aa: CASSPPRDQPGYTF; cdr3_nt: TGTGCCAGCAGCCCGCCCCGGGATCAGCCTGGCTACACCTTC
clone_size: -; j_call: TRBJ2-7; d_call: -; v_call: TRBV7-2; cdr3_aa: CASSLARLYEQYF; cdr3_nt: TGTGCCAGCAGCTTAGCGCGCCTCTACGAGCAGTACTTC
clone_size: -; j_call: TRBJ2-5; d_call: -; v_call: TRBV5-1; cdr3_aa: CASSLAGTGNQETQYF; cdr3_nt: TGCGCCAGCAGCTTGGCAGGGACTGGGAACCAAGAGACCCAGTACTTC
clone_size: -; j_call: TRBJ1-1; d_call: -; v_call: TRBV14; cdr3_aa: CASSQQTVNTEAFF; cdr3_nt: TGTGCCAGCAGCCAACAGACAGTGAACACTGAAGCTTTCTTT
clone_size: -; j_call: TRBJ1-3; d_call: TRBD1; v_call: TRBV7-2; cdr3_aa: CASSLTGTGAGNTIYF; cdr3_nt: TGTGCCAGCAGCCTCACCGGGACAGGGGCTGGAAACACCATATATTTT
clone_size: -; j_call: TRBJ1-2; d_call: -; v_call: TRBV5-1; cdr3_aa: CASTNTPTRQGIEQGYGYTF; cdr3_nt: TGCGCCAGCACCAACACACCCACCCGCCAGGGGATAGAGCAGGGCTATGGCTACACCTTC
clone_size: -; j_call: TRBJ1-1; d_call: TRBD1; v_call: TRBV18; cdr3_aa: CASSSGQGWTEAFF; cdr3_nt: TGTGCCAGCTCTTCGGGACAGGGATGGACTGAAGCTTTCTTT
clone_size: once; j_call: TRBJ1-2; d_call: -; v_call: TRBV4-1; cdr3_aa: CASSWSQGNYGYTF; cdr3_nt: TGCGCCAGCAGCTGGTCCCAGGGAAACTATGGCTACACCTTC
clone_size: -; j_call: TRBJ2-1; d_call: -; v_call: TRBV7-6; cdr3_aa: CASSLGTHQYNEQFF; cdr3_nt: TGTGCCAGCAGCCTCGGGACTCACCAATACAATGAGCAGTTCTTC
clone_size: few; j_call: TRBJ2-2; d_call: -; v_call: TRBV5-4; cdr3_aa: CASSPWRGTGELFF; cdr3_nt: TGTGCCAGCAGCCCCTGGAGGGGCACCGGGGAGCTGTTTTTT
clone_size: -; j_call: TRBJ1-2; d_call: -; v_call: TRBV4-3; cdr3_aa: CASSQQLAGGGTNYGYTF; cdr3_nt: TGCGCCAGCAGCCAACAATTGGCGGGGGGCGGCACTAACTATGGCTACACCTTC
clone_size: -; j_call: TRBJ1-6; d_call: -; v_call: TRBV3-1/TRBV3-2; cdr3_aa: CASSQAYRADSPLHF; cdr3_nt: TGTGCCAGCAGCCAAGCATACAGGGCCGATTCACCCCTCCACTTT
clone_size: -; j_call: TRBJ2-7; d_call: TRBD2; v_call: TRBV2; cdr3_aa: CASSGGLAAYYEQYF; cdr3_nt: TGTGCCAGCAGTGGGGGACTAGCGGCCTACTACGAGCAGTACTTC
clone_size: -; j_call: TRBJ1-2; d_call: TRBD1; v_call: TRBV6-1; cdr3_aa: CASSEQGVGYYGYTF; cdr3_nt: TGTGCCAGCAGTGAGCAGGGGGTGGGATACTATGGCTACACCTTC
clone_size: -; j_call: TRBJ2-1; d_call: TRBD2; v_call: TRBV28; cdr3_aa: CATRGGSYNEQFF; cdr3_nt: TGTGCCACTCGGGGGGGATCTTACAATGAGCAGTTCTTC
clone_size: once; j_call: TRBJ2-1; d_call: TRBD2; v_call: TRBV4-2; cdr3_aa: CASSHRAGTSYNEQFF; cdr3_nt: TGTGCCAGCAGCCACCGGGCCGGGACTAGTTACAATGAGCAGTTCTTC
clone_size: -; j_call: TRBJ1-6; d_call: -; v_call: TRBV18; cdr3_aa: CASSPGGGENSPLHF; cdr3_nt: TGTGCCAGCTCACCAGGAGGAGGAGAGAATTCACCCCTCCACTTT
clone_size: -; j_call: TRBJ2-7; d_call: TRBD1; v_call: TRBV3-1/TRBV3-2; cdr3_aa: CASSQEVRGPYEQYF; cdr3_nt: TGTGCCAGCAGCCAAGAGGTGAGGGGGCCCTACGAGCAGTACTTC